Each of the 30 T cell receptor beta chains below was sequenced from the same sample in a study of T cell repertoires in cytomegalovirus infection. Via MiXCR, TCRdb re-called the reads, giving one row per CDR3 protein. Here the sample spans a few hundred thousand distinct CDR3 sequences, approximately 15% being singletons. The specimen was CD8+ T cells from PBMCs. The receptors here all came from a human donor in good health (CMV status not recorded). Some clones in this sample may be carry-over from other donors' samples.

The chain couples TRBV7-2 to TRBJ1-6; 8 nucleotides agree with TRBD1. This CDR3 contains 18 residues. The ends lost 6 bases at V and 3 bases at J; junction bases unmatched: 13. CDR1 and CDR2 (germline): SGHTA, FQGNSA. This CDR3 is CASRSKGQGAIYNSPLHF. The CDR3, as DNA: TGTGCCAGCAGATCCAAGGGGCAGGGGGCGATCTATAATTCACCCCTCCACTTT.

The chain is built from TRBV11-2 and TRBJ2-7; no firm D call. V lost 0 bases and J lost 0, with 15 bases in between. Per germline, CDR1 SGHAT and CDR2 FQNNGV. This CDR3 is 17 amino acids long. This CDR3 is CASSLDLIGASSYEQYV. CDR3 coding DNA: TGTGCCAGCAGCTTAGATTTGATTGGCGCCAGCTCCTACGAGCAGTACGTC.

The chain employs TRBV20-1 and TRBJ2-5; TRBD2 matches 13 bases. V was pared by 5 bases and J by 0 bases, with 6 bases of the junction left unmatched. The CDR3 is 16 amino acids. Looked up from germline, CDR1 is DFQATT and CDR2 is SNEGSKA (reference sequence). This chain's CDR3 is CSARTSGGPYQETQYF. CDR3 DNA sequence: TGCAGTGCTCGGACTAGCGGGGGTCCGTACCAAGAGACCCAGTACTTC.

The genes are TRBV28 and TRBJ2-7; 12 bases fit TRBD1. V shed 5 bases, J shed 0 bases, and the junction held 8 bases outside the gene matches. CDR1 is MDHEN and CDR2 is SYDVKM in the germline V gene. The CDR3 consists of 17 residues. DNA of the CDR3: TGTGCCAGCAGTCCACGGGACAGGGGGCTAGTCTCCTACGAGCAGTACTTC. It yields the protein CASSPRDRGLVSYEQYF.

This clonotype showed up just a few times. The chain joins TRBV19 to TRBJ2-7; D might be TRBD2 (5 bases). CDR1 LNHDA and CDR2 SQIVND come from the germline V gene (reference sequence). The CDR3 consists of 15 residues. Deletions cut 2 bases from V and 2 bases from J, with 13 bases between. CDR3: CASSIRPVGTYEQYF. DNA for the CDR3: TGTGCCAGTAGTATAAGGCCGGTCGGGACCTACGAGCAGTACTTC.

The V gene is TRBV27, the J gene TRBJ2-1; tentatively, D is TRBD1 or TRBD2 (5 bases each). The germline V and J ends were trimmed by 3 bases and 12 bases, with 18 bases remaining between them. The CDR3 runs to 14 residues. The germline V gene has CDR1 MNHEY and CDR2 SMNVEV (reference sequence). CDR3 sequence: CASSLVGKGRTQFF. CDR3 sequence (DNA): TGTGCCAGCAGTTTGGTTGGCAAGGGACGGACGCAGTTCTTC.

This clonotype has a handful of counts. V and J are TRBV11-2 and TRBJ2-2; D is possibly TRBD1 (6 bases). The CDR3 length is 15 residues. Trimming took 5 bases from V and 2 from J, leaving 12 bases between them. Germline-derived CDR1 and CDR2 are SGHAT and FQNNGV. The CDR3 region has the DNA TGTGCCAGCAGCCCCGGACAGAATAACACCGGGGAGCTGTTTTTT. Translation: CASSPGQNNTGELFF.

This clonotype has at least ten counts. The J gene is TRBJ1-1, the V gene TRBV7-3; D possibly corresponds to TRBD1 (6 bases). Trimming left V 6 bases short and J 3 bases short, with 14 bases between. This CDR3 region has 14 residues. CDR1 and CDR2 (germline): SGHTA, FQGTGA. CDR3 residues: CASRRSGGDTEAFF. CDR3 bases: TGTGCCAGCAGGCGTAGTGGGGGCGACACTGAAGCTTTCTTT.

The rearrangement joins TRBV7-4 to TRBJ2-4, with D maybe TRBD2 (6 bases). The CDR3 length is 17 residues. Germline CDR1 reads SGHVT; CDR2 reads SQSDAQ. Deletions cut 5 bases from V and 5 bases from J, with 22 bases between. The CDR3 here is CASSPRVADTQQNIQYF. Written as DNA, the CDR3 is TGTGCCAGCAGCCCTCGGGTAGCGGATACACAGCAAAACATTCAGTACTTC.

In this sample, this clonotype turned up many times. J is TRBJ2-3 and V is TRBV7-2, with 7 bases identical to TRBD2. The CDR3 contains 15 residues. The germline V gene has CDR1 SGHTA and CDR2 FQGNSA. The junction had 3 bases not matched to a gene; V was cut back by 3 bases and J by 0 bases. CDR3 in DNA: TGTGCCAGCAGCTTGCTAGCGGCAAGCACAGATACGCAGTATTTT. Translating it yields CASSLLAASTDTQYF.

Concerning this clonotype: At one end the junction does not follow the germline gene, possibly because of a read error. The chain employs TRBV27 and TRBJ2-1, with a weak D call TRBD1 (6 bases). The CDR3 sequence is 15 residues long. CDR1 and CDR2 (germline): MNHEY, SMNVEV (reference sequence). This CDR3 reads CANSRQDGSYNEQFF. The CDR3 DNA is TGTGCCAACAGTAGACAGGATGGGTCCTACAATGAGCAGTTCTTC.

This clonotype showed up just once. V usage is TRBV6-5 and J usage is TRBJ2-2; TRBD2 matches at 7 bases. V lost 0 bases and J lost 3; bases outside the gene matches: 13. The CDR3 is made up of 19 amino acids. Germline lookup yields CDR1 MNHEY and CDR2 SVGAGI. The DNA of the CDR3 is TGTGCCAGCAGTTACTCGTGGCTAGCGGCCTTTAAATACACCGGGGAGCTGTTTTTT. Residues: CASSYSWLAAFKYTGELFF.

This clonotype was counted only a few times. The chain has TRBV27 and TRBJ2-3; a possible D gene is TRBD1 (7 bases). Per the germline V gene, CDR1 is MNHEY and CDR2 is SMNVEV (reference sequence). The CDR3 runs to 17 residues. The germline V and J ends were trimmed by 3 bases and 14 bases, with 30 bases remaining between them. CDR3 amino acids: CASSFAGRTGHLQMAYF. The CDR3 nucleotides read TGTGCCAGCAGTTTTGCAGGGAGGACAGGTCACCTGCAAATGGCGTATTTT.

This clonotype showed up many times. This chain uses TRBV7-8 with TRBJ1-1; tentatively, D is TRBD1 (5 bases). V was pared by 7 bases and J by 6 bases, with 12 bases between. Germline CDR1 is SGHVS and CDR2 is FQNEAQ. This CDR3 contains 12 residues. The CDR3 coding sequence is TGTGCCAGCAATAAGTTGGGGGCTGAAGCTTTCTTT. It encodes CASNKLGAEAFF.

This clonotype was counted only a few times. This chain connects TRBV19 to TRBJ2-1; 9 nucleotides align to TRBD2. CDR1 LNHDA and CDR2 SQIVND come from the germline V gene (reference sequence). Unmatched junction bases numbered 6, after V lost 3 bases and J lost 3 bases. CDR3 length equals 16 residues. The CDR3 coding sequence is TGTGCCAGTAGTATTGGGCTAGCGGGGTTCTACAATGAGCAGTTCTTC. It encodes CASSIGLAGFYNEQFF.

This clonotype was picked up a small number of times. The gene calls are TRBV12-3 or TRBV12-4 and TRBJ2-3; possible D gene TRBD1, 6 bases. Trimming left V 5 bases short and J 2 bases short, with 11 bases between. The CDR3 is 14 residues long. The CDR3 DNA is TGTGCCAGCAGTGCAGGGGCGGACACAGATACGCAGTATTTT. Amino acid sequence: CASSAGADTDTQYF.

In this sample, this clonotype turned up many times. The CDR3 bases are TGTGCCAGCAAGCCGGGGACCTACCTTGGGAATGAGCAGTTCTTC. This translates into CASKPGTYLGNEQFF. The chain employs TRBV6-2 or TRBV6-3 and TRBJ2-1, with D perhaps matching TRBD1 or TRBD2 (5 bases each). Trimming left V 7 bases short and J 7 bases short, with 20 bases between. The CDR3 totals 15 residues. CDR1 MNHEY and CDR2 SVGEGT come from the germline V gene.

This clonotype was seen at least ten times. CDR3 DNA: TGTGCCAGCAGGAGACTAGCGGGGGACCTCTACAATGAGCAGTTCTTC. This gives the protein CASRRLAGDLYNEQFF. The J gene is TRBJ2-1, the V gene TRBV7-8, with 12 nucleotides matching TRBD2. Germline loops: CDR1 SGHVS, CDR2 FQNEAQ. Trimming took 6 bases from V and 3 from J; bases not matched to a gene: 6. The CDR3 runs to 16 residues.

This clonotype was observed many times. The V gene is TRBV18, the J gene TRBJ2-3; TRBD2 matches 10 bases. Per germline, CDR1 KGHSH and CDR2 LQKENI. The CDR3 runs 16 residues. Losses at the gene ends were 3 bases for V and 1 base for J; bases not matched to a gene: 4. DNA of the CDR3: TGTGCCAGCTCACCGGAGCGGGGGGGAGGCACAGATACGCAGTATTTT. Translation gives CASSPERGGGTDTQYF.

This clonotype occurred many times. V is TRBV7-9 and J is TRBJ2-3; 10 bases are a match to TRBD1. With V trimmed by 3 bases and J by 8 bases, 11 bases remained unmatched. CDR1 is SEHNR, CDR2 FQNEAQ, per germline (reference sequence). The CDR3 is 16 amino acids. CDR3 bases: TGTGCCAGCAGCTTGACGGGACAGGGGATTCATGTTACGCAGTATTTT. This encodes CASSLTGQGIHVTQYF.

This chain links TRBV6-2 or TRBV6-3 with TRBJ1-5; 8 bases line up with TRBD1. V dropped 8 bases and J dropped 0; count of bases not matched to a gene: 6. The CDR3 is 15 amino acids. Per the germline V gene, CDR1 is MNHEY and CDR2 is SVGEGT. The CDR3 DNA sequence: TGTGCCAGCGGACAGGGCTCGTATAGCAATCAGCCCCAGCATTTT. It codes for CASGQGSYSNQPQHF.

Only a few counts were recorded for this clonotype. V usage is TRBV7-2 and J usage is TRBJ2-7, with 9 bases matching TRBD1. Trimming removed 3 bases from V and 1 base from J; junction bases left unmatched: 4. The length of the CDR3 is 15 residues. Per germline, CDR1 SGHTA and CDR2 FQGNSA. The CDR3: CASSLDRGGSYEQYF. The CDR3 DNA reads TGTGCCAGCAGCTTGGACAGGGGTGGATCCTACGAGCAGTACTTC.

The rearrangement links TRBV20-1 to TRBJ1-2, with 8 bases identical to TRBD1. The CDR3 runs 15 residues. Losses at the gene ends were 0 bases for V and 0 bases for J; bases not matched to a gene: 3. Germline lookup yields CDR1 DFQATT and CDR2 SNEGSKA (reference sequence). CDR3 region: CSARDTGGPNYGYTF. As DNA, the CDR3 is TGCAGTGCTAGAGATACAGGGGGGCCTAACTATGGCTACACCTTC.

The chain combines TRBV5-5 with TRBJ2-7; tentative D call: TRBD2 (6 bases). Trimming removed 4 bases at V and 3 bases at J, with 11 bases between. This CDR3 region has 13 residues. The germline V gene has CDR1 SGHKS and CDR2 YYEKEE (reference sequence). CDR3 in amino acids: CASSTGLLYEQYF. Here the CDR3 DNA reads TGTGCCAGCAGCACGGGACTTCTCTACGAGCAGTACTTC.

The V gene is TRBV9, the J gene TRBJ2-5, with D perhaps assigned TRBD1 or TRBD2 (5 bases each). Trimming shortened V by 4 bases and J by 9 bases, and 19 bases separated the two germline ends. Germline CDR1 and CDR2: SGDLS and YYNGEE. The CDR3 spans 14 residues. The CDR3 DNA is TGTGCCAGCAGCCCTAGCCGGGACCCTGGGGCCCAGTACTTC. Encoded protein: CASSPSRDPGAQYF.

This clonotype has ten or more counts. The chain carries TRBV7-9 and TRBJ2-3, with D perhaps TRBD2 (6 bases). The CDR3 contains 13 residues. CDR1 is SEHNR and CDR2 is FQNEAQ in the germline V gene (reference sequence). V gave up 2 bases and J gave up 4 bases, with 7 bases separating them. The CDR3 region has the DNA TGTGCCAGCAGCTTACGGGAGTCAGATACGCAGTATTTT. It codes for CASSLRESDTQYF.

This clonotype was counted at least ten times. CDR3 protein: CASSRRGYARAANVLTF. The CDR3 DNA sequence: TGTGCCAGCAGCCGCCGAGGCTACGCTCGTGCGGCCAACGTCCTGACTTTC. This chain connects TRBV7-2 to TRBJ2-6; D is uncertain. Deletions cut 5 bases from V and 6 bases from J, with 20 bases between. Germline CDR1 and CDR2: SGHTA and FQGNSA. CDR3 size: 17 residues.

This clonotype occurred many times. V gene TRBV7-9 combines with J gene TRBJ1-5; D not resolved. V shed 5 bases and J shed 0 bases, with 17 bases lying between them. The CDR3 totals 17 residues. CDR1 is SEHNR, CDR2 FQNEAQ, per germline (reference sequence). The CDR3 DNA sequence: TGTGCCAGCAGCCAAGAAACGGGTCCAGATAGCAATCAGCCCCAGCATTTT. It codes for CASSQETGPDSNQPQHF.

The sample holds many counts of this clonotype. The rearrangement links TRBV7-8 to TRBJ1-2; the D gene is possibly TRBD1 (5 bases). Germline V lookup: CDR1 SGHVS, CDR2 FQNEAQ. V was clipped by 1 base and J by 1 base, with 10 bases between them. The CDR3 sequence is 15 residues long. The CDR3 DNA follows: TGTGCCAGCAGCTTAGGGGGGAAGGTTAACTATGGCTACACCTTC. Translation gives CASSLGGKVNYGYTF. Based on the CDR3 plus reference TRBV7-8 and TRBJ1-2, the full variable domain is GAGVSQSPRYKVAKRGQDVALRCDPISGHVSLFWYQQALGQGPEFLTYFQNEAQLDKSGLPSDRFFAERPEGSVSTLKIQRTQQEDSAVYLCASSLGGKVNYGYTFGSGTRLTVV.

This clonotype has a handful of counts. V is TRBV25-1 and J is TRBJ2-5, with 7 bases aligning to TRBD2. This CDR3 comprises 16 residues. Germline CDR1 reads MGHDK; CDR2 reads SYGVNS. V shed 1 base and J 5 bases; nucleotides not matched to a gene: 10. For the CDR3, the DNA is TGTGCCAGCAGTGAATTTTTCCAGCGGGGCATGGAGACCCAGTACTTC. Its protein is CASSEFFQRGMETQYF.